The T cell receptor beta chain described here comes from a study of quantifying T cell responses using KT2 cells. Study context: RNA was reverse transcribed with TCR alpha and beta constant-region primers.

A single-stranded UMI oligo with SP2 sequence was ligated to cDNA 3' ends. First-round PCR used around 4 cycles and beta primers RC1.1 and RC1.2 covering TRBC1 and TRBC2. One entry per CDR3 protein results from TCRdb running MiXCR on the UMI-ligation and nested PCR reads. The data show some 43,000 distinct CDR3 sequences, about a sixth seen once. This clonotype occurred a few times. Sequencing was performed on PBMCs spiked with cells of the T cell clone KT2. The receptor was derived from a human donor.

This CDR3 reads CASSQAARDTQYF. The DNA of the CDR3 is TGTGCCAGCAGCCAAGCGGCGCGGGATACGCAGTATTTT. The chain recombines TRBV3-1 with TRBJ2-3; no definite D call. V was pared by 1 base and J by 6 bases, with 8 bases between. The germline V gene encodes CDR1 LGHDT and CDR2 YNNKEL (reference sequence). The CDR3 is 13 residues long.